This TCR beta chain emerged from a study of siplizumab effects on memory and regulatory T cells. Study conclusions and caveats: Under siplizumab, an average around 64% of mappable alloreactive CD4+ clones were Treg-derived, compared with under 35% in controls. A major contribution to the alloresponse seemed to be made by naive T cells, which seemed more diverse than memory cells.

Per sample, 90,000 to 100,000 TCR templates were assayed. TCRdb keeps only in-frame clones here, not all; method: immunoSEQ multiplex PCR. There are about 110,000 clones in the sample; 80% to 95% occur only once, and 1% to 1.5% lies in the top ten. About this clone itself: Its antigen remains unidentified.

With 5 bases removed from V and 9 bases from J, the gap between germline ends came to 13 bases. Germline assignment: CDR1 SGHTA and CDR2 FQGNSA. The CDR3 is 12 residues long. The sample was CD4+ T cells sorted from blood. This receptor was taken from a human donor in good health. This sequence joins TRBV7-2 and TRBJ2-5; tentative D call: TRBD1 (5 bases). This CDR3 reads CASSREIRAQYF. CDR3 in DNA: TGTGCCAGCAGCCGTGAAATCAGGGCCCAGTACTTC.